These 30 T cell receptor beta chains originate from one sample sequenced in a study of a mutant IDH1 vaccine in newly diagnosed glioma. No cognate antigen is known for these TCRs. Some clones are missing from TCRdb's copy, which holds only in-frame ones; the method was immunoSEQ multiplex PCR. This repertoire shows about 58,000 clones, 80% to 90% found once; its top ten account for around 7.4%. The time point here: week 5, during vaccination. With topical imiquimod, each dose of the vaccine consisted of 300 ug of mutant IDH1 20-mer peptide. Here the sequenced sample was PBMCs, taken from a glioma patient whose treatment included an IDH1 peptide vaccine. The source is a woman aged 50 to 60 with glioma.

This clone was recorded only once. The gene calls are TRBV9 and TRBJ1-2, with D uncertain. CDR3 length: 13 residues. Trimming shortened V by 0 bases and J by 4 bases, and 7 bases separated the two germline ends. Germline CDR1 reads SGDLS; CDR2 reads YYNGEE. The CDR3 region is CASSVGEAYGYTF. In nucleotides, the CDR3 is TGTGCCAGCAGCGTAGGGGAAGCCTATGGCTACACCTTC. The whole variable domain, remainder taken from reference TRBV9 and TRBJ1-2, is DSGVTQTPKHLITATGQRVTLRCSPRSGDLSVYWYQQSLDQGLQFLIQYYNGEERAKGNILERFSAQQFPDLHSELNLSSLELGDSALYFCASSVGEAYGYTFGSGTRLTVV.

The rearrangement joins TRBV6-1 to TRBJ1-2; 7 bases line up with TRBD1. Looked up from germline, CDR1 is MNHNS and CDR2 is SASEGT. The J segment lost 5 bases and the V segment lost 3 bases, leaving 0 bases of the junction unmatched. The CDR3 consists of 12 residues. The CDR3 DNA reads as TGTGCCAGCAGTGACAGGGGGTATGGCTACACCTTC. Protein: CASSDRGYGYTF.

CDR3 nucleotide sequence: TGTGCCAGCAGTGAACAGGACGAACGGGGCTATGGCTACACCTTC. Its protein product is CASSEQDERGYGYTF. The chain uses TRBV6-1 and TRBJ1-2; D remains ambiguous. Deletions cut 2 bases from V and 4 bases from J, with 14 bases between. The CDR3 spans 15 residues. Per germline, CDR1 MNHNS and CDR2 SASEGT.

This chain connects TRBV6-5 to TRBJ1-2; TRBD1 is a possible D gene (6 bases). Germline V gene data show CDR1 as MNHEY and CDR2 as SVGAGI. Trimming shortened V by 0 bases and J by 4 bases, and 15 bases separated the two germline ends. The CDR3 sequence is 16 residues long. CDR3 sequence: CASSYSEGTTGYGYTF. CDR3 nucleotide sequence: TGTGCCAGCAGTTACTCGGAAGGGACAACAGGCTATGGCTACACCTTC.

The chain links TRBV6-5 to TRBJ2-5; D might be TRBD1 (6 bases). V shed 2 bases and J shed 5 bases, with 12 bases lying between them. The CDR3 has 14 residues. Germline V gives CDR1 MNHEY, CDR2 SVGAGI. CDR3 DNA: TGTGCCAGCAGTTACCAAGGGGGACGGGAGACCCAGTACTTC. It yields the protein CASSYQGGRETQYF.

The gene calls are TRBV6-6 and TRBJ1-1, with D maybe TRBD1 (5 bases). Trimming took 5 bases from V and 2 from J, leaving 12 bases between them. The CDR3 consists of 14 residues. The germline gives CDR1 MNHNY, CDR2 SVGAGI (reference sequence). CDR3 amino acids: CASSSGTVNTEAFF. The DNA for the CDR3 is TGTGCCAGCAGTAGCGGGACGGTCAACACTGAAGCTTTCTTT.

The chain carries TRBV7-2 and TRBJ2-2; D assignment may be TRBD1 or TRBD2 (6 bases each). The length of the CDR3 is 15 residues. The germline V and J ends were trimmed by 2 bases and 4 bases, with 11 bases remaining between them. CDR1 is SGHTA and CDR2 is FQGNSA in the germline V gene. CDR3 bases: TGTGCCAGCAGCTTAAAAGGGGGGAGCACCGGGGAGCTGTTTTTT. Translation gives CASSLKGGSTGELFF.

The CDR3 DNA reads as TGTGCCAGCAGCTTAATGGGGAATCAGCCCCAGCATTTT. Translating it yields CASSLMGNQPQHF. V is TRBV11-1 and J is TRBJ1-5, with unresolved D. This CDR3 region has 13 residues. CDR1 and CDR2 from the germline V gene are SGHAT and FQDESV (reference sequence). The V end lost 2 bases, the J end lost 4 bases, and 6 bases lay between the germline ends.

The V call is TRBV13, the J call TRBJ2-1; tentative D call: TRBD1 (5 bases). The germline V gene encodes CDR1 PRHDT and CDR2 FYEKMQ (reference sequence). Between the trimmed V and J ends, which lost 0 bases and 7 bases, there was a span of 13 bases. CDR3 length: 15 amino acids. The CDR3 sequence is CASSLGQVHQNEQFF. The DNA for the CDR3 is TGTGCCAGCAGCTTAGGACAGGTCCACCAAAATGAGCAGTTCTTC.

The rearrangement joins TRBV6-1 to TRBJ1-2; D call uncertain. The ends were cut back, 2 bases at V and 4 bases at J, with 8 bases in the middle. The CDR3 runs 13 residues. CDR1 is MNHNS and CDR2 is SASEGT in the germline V gene. CDR3 sequence (DNA): TGTGCCAGCAGTGAAAGTGAAACCTATGGCTACACCTTC. This codes for CASSESETYGYTF.

The V call is TRBV4-1, the J call TRBJ1-2; D is perhaps TRBD1 (5 bases). The CDR3 has 18 residues. Trimming left V 3 bases short and J 3 bases short, with 23 bases between. CDR1 is MGHRA and CDR2 is YSYEKL in the germline V gene. The CDR3 here is CASSHGGRDSGVHYGYTF. The CDR3, as DNA: TGCGCCAGCAGCCACGGAGGTCGGGACTCTGGGGTACACTATGGCTACACCTTC.

V and J are TRBV5-1 and TRBJ2-2, with TRBD2 matching over 8 bases. Per germline, CDR1 SGHRS and CDR2 YFSETQ. The CDR3 has 17 residues. The J segment lost 5 bases and the V segment lost 7 bases, leaving 16 bases of the junction unmatched. The DNA for the CDR3 is TGCGCCAGCCGCGACAGGCTAGCGGGCGGGTTAACCGGGGAGCTGTTTTTT. Translated: CASRDRLAGGLTGELFF.

This clone has just one count. The chain couples TRBV7-2 to TRBJ1-1; D not certain. Trimming took off 1 base at V and 1 base at J, with 10 bases between the two ends. This CDR3 is 15 amino acids long. Per germline, CDR1 SGHTA and CDR2 FQGNSA. The CDR3 nucleotides read TGTGCCAGCAGCTTAGGGGGAGCCAGGAACACTGAAGCTTTCTTT. Its protein product is CASSLGGARNTEAFF.

This chain connects TRBV6-1 to TRBJ1-2; no firm D call. This CDR3 has 13 amino acids. V dropped 3 bases and J dropped 2 bases, with 7 bases sitting between them. CDR1 MNHNS and CDR2 SASEGT come from the germline V gene. CDR3 loop: CASSDGRNYGYTF. CDR3 nucleotide sequence: TGTGCCAGCAGTGATGGCAGAAACTATGGCTACACCTTC.

The chain uses TRBV2 and TRBJ2-7; D gene uncertain. Germline-derived CDR1 and CDR2 are SNHLY and FYNNEI. This CDR3 has 12 residues. Deletions cut 7 bases from V and 1 base from J, with 8 bases between. CDR3 protein: CASTAGSYEQYF. CDR3 DNA sequence: TGTGCCAGCACGGCCGGGTCCTACGAGCAGTACTTC.

In the case of this clone: A read error may account for a junction end that differs from germline. The genes are TRBV7-7 and TRBJ2-3; TRBD1 agrees at 8 bases. The germline V gene has CDR1 SSHAT and CDR2 FNYEAQ (reference sequence). This CDR3 has 14 residues. CDR3 sequence: CASSPGQGSDTQYF. CDR3 sequence (DNA): TGTGCTAGCAGCCCCGGACAGGGCTCAGATACGCAGTATTTT.

The chain links TRBV29-1 to TRBJ1-2; no clear D. There are 13 residues in the CDR3. CDR1 is SQVTM, CDR2 ANQGSEA, per germline. The V end lost 6 bases, the J end lost 8 bases, and 19 bases lay between the germline ends. The CDR3: CSVRPGRVRGYTF. In DNA, the CDR3 is TGCAGCGTACGACCCGGTAGGGTTCGAGGCTACACCTTC.

CDR3 amino acids: CASQTRGATEAFF. The CDR3 DNA sequence: TGTGCCAGCCAAACCCGGGGCGCGACTGAAGCTTTCTTT. The chain carries TRBV2 and TRBJ1-1; maybe TRBD1 (5 bases). Per the germline V gene, CDR1 is SNHLY and CDR2 is FYNNEI. The CDR3 loop spans 13 amino acids. Trimming took off 8 bases at V and 5 bases at J, with 15 bases between the two ends.

The chain joins TRBV6-6 to TRBJ2-3, with D maybe TRBD1 (6 bases). Germline V CDR1 and CDR2: MNHNY, SVGAGI (reference sequence). Trimming pared 2 bases from V and 5 bases from J, leaving 17 bases between. The CDR3 covers 16 residues. The CDR3 region has the DNA TGTGCCAGCAGTTACCGTTCCCAGGGGCTTGTAGATACGCAGTATTTT. Translation gives CASSYRSQGLVDTQYF.

The rearrangement joins TRBV28 to TRBJ2-2, with a possible D match to TRBD2 (5 bases). The CDR3 covers 14 residues. Deletions cut 8 bases from V and 1 base from J, with 11 bases between. CDR1 is MDHEN, CDR2 SYDVKM, per germline. The CDR3 DNA reads as TGTGCCAGCCGACTCGGAGGGAACACCGGGGAGCTGTTTTTT. It codes for CASRLGGNTGELFF.

The V gene is TRBV7-2, the J gene TRBJ1-5, with unresolved D. The CDR3 has 12 amino acids. The ends were cut back, 5 bases at V and 6 bases at J, with 8 bases in the middle. Germline V CDR1 and CDR2: SGHTA, FQGNSA. CDR3 in DNA: TGTGCCAGCAGCCCCGCGGGTCAGCCCCAGCATTTT. Its protein product is CASSPAGQPQHF.

CDR3 coding DNA: TGTGCCAGCAGACCGACAGGGGGCCCCTACGAGCAGTACTTC. This translates into CASRPTGGPYEQYF. The chain employs TRBV6-1 and TRBJ2-7; TRBD1 matches 10 bases. The V gene end was trimmed by 6 bases and the J gene end by 2 bases; junction bases not matched to a gene: 4. From germline, CDR1 is MNHNS and CDR2 SASEGT. The CDR3 is made up of 14 amino acids.

The rearrangement joins TRBV5-1 to TRBJ1-3; possible D gene TRBD1, 5 bases. CDR3 length: 16 residues. V was cut by 4 bases and J by 0 bases, with 14 bases left in between. Germline V gene sequence: CDR1 SGHRS, CDR2 YFSETQ. CDR3 protein: CASSPSRGISGNTIYF. The CDR3 coding sequence is TGCGCCAGCAGCCCTTCTAGGGGTATCTCTGGAAACACCATATATTTT.

V gene TRBV4-3 combines with J gene TRBJ1-1, with TRBD1 matching 9 bases. The CDR3 has 15 residues. J was trimmed by 5 bases and V by 1 base; bases with no gene match: 5. CDR1 and CDR2 from the germline V gene are LGHNA and YSLEER. The CDR3 nucleotides read TGCGCCAGCAGCCAAGCCGACAGGGGGGTTACTGAAGCTTTCTTT. Encoded protein: CASSQADRGVTEAFF.

The genes are TRBV4-2 and TRBJ1-3, with D possibly being TRBD1 (5 bases). Trimming removed 0 bases from V and 0 bases from J, with 12 bases in between. Looked up from germline, CDR1 is LGHNA and CDR2 is YNFKEQ. There are 17 residues in the CDR3. The CDR3 DNA reads TGTGCCAGCAGCCAAGAAGTGACAGTTTTCTCTGGAAACACCATATATTTT. Its translation is CASSQEVTVFSGNTIYF.

This clone was counted once. V is TRBV5-1 and J is TRBJ2-2; no clear D. Trimming stripped 6 bases from V and 1 base from J, with 10 bases between. CDR1 is SGHRS and CDR2 is YFSETQ in the germline V gene. CDR3 length: 14 amino acids. The CDR3 is CASTVAGNTGELFF. The CDR3 DNA reads TGCGCCAGCACGGTGGCAGGGAACACCGGGGAGCTGTTTTTT.

The V call is TRBV5-1, the J call TRBJ2-7; D perhaps matches TRBD2 (6 bases). Trimming shortened V by 1 base and J by 0 bases, and 14 bases separated the two germline ends. Per the germline V gene, CDR1 is SGHRS and CDR2 is YFSETQ. The CDR3 extends over 16 amino acids. The CDR3 coding sequence is TGCGCCAGCAGCTTGTCGGCGGGGTCTAGCTCCTACGAGCAGTACTTC. Protein: CASSLSAGSSSYEQYF.

The chain is built from TRBV6-6 and TRBJ1-3; D unclear. V lost 5 bases to trimming and J lost 2 bases, with 7 bases between them. CDR1 and CDR2 (germline): MNHNY, SVGAGI (reference sequence). The CDR3 is 13 amino acids. The CDR3 loop is CASSPTAGNTIYF. CDR3 sequence (DNA): TGTGCCAGCAGTCCAACTGCTGGAAACACCATATATTTT.

The V and J genes are TRBV9 and TRBJ1-5; possible D gene TRBD1, 6 bases. The CDR3 is 15 residues long. V was clipped by 0 bases and J by 6 bases, with 13 bases between them. The germline V gene encodes CDR1 SGDLS and CDR2 YYNGEE. CDR3 nucleotide sequence: TGTGCCAGCAGCGTAGATCCAGGGGTAAGTCAGCCCCAGCATTTT. It encodes CASSVDPGVSQPQHF.

The V gene is TRBV9, the J gene TRBJ1-1, with 7 bases aligning to TRBD1. This CDR3 is 17 amino acids long. V lost 0 bases, J lost 5 bases, and 13 bases stayed unmatched. CDR1 and CDR2 from the germline V gene are SGDLS and YYNGEE. The CDR3 bases are TGTGCCAGCAGCGTAGCTCCTGTGACAGGGAGGGGGACTGAAGCTTTCTTT. Translating it yields CASSVAPVTGRGTEAFF.